This T cell receptor beta chain was sequenced during a study of blood T cell repertoires in COVID-19. Assay: immunoSEQ multiplex PCR; the TCRdb copy retains only in-frame clones and omits some. Of 80,000 to 100,000 clones listed, about 85% are singletons. Specimen: peripheral blood. This receptor was obtained from a woman aged 50 to 60 with active or convalescent COVID-19.

CDR3 protein: CASTISGTGTYEQYF. For the CDR3, the DNA is TGTGCCAGCACCATATCCGGGACAGGAACCTACGAGCAGTACTTC. The J gene is TRBJ2-7, the V gene TRBV27; 8 nucleotides match TRBD1. J lost 2 bases, V lost 7 bases, and 10 bases had no gene match. Germline CDR1 MNHEY, CDR2 SMNVEV (reference sequence). The CDR3 spans 15 residues.